The rows below give T cell receptor beta chains drawn from one sample of a study of OX40 agonist ivuxolimab in advanced cancers. The protocol was immunoSEQ multiplex PCR, while the TCRdb copy is restricted to in-frame clones and leaves out a portion. The data hold nearly 95,000 clones, with roughly 92% observed a single time. Sequenced material: CD4+ or CD8+ T cells sorted from blood, taken in a trial of the OX40 agonist ivuxolimab. The source is an adult with an advanced solid tumor such as melanoma, head and neck, liver or kidney cancer. Both conserved end residues are part of each CDR3.

CDR3aa: CASISGTGRNEQYF
v_gene: TRBV2

CDR3aa: CASSLVDQPQHF
v_gene: TRBV5-6

CDR3aa: CASSQASTGADSYEQYF
v_gene: TRBV4-3

CDR3aa: CASSFLRPTDTQYF
v_gene: TRBV19

CDR3aa: CASSPEDLYGYTF
v_gene: TRBV5-1

CDR3aa: CASSPSDSANTGELFF
v_gene: TRBV28

CDR3aa: CASSHNRQGLYEQYF
v_gene: TRBV4-3

CDR3aa: CASSELRVAGNTDTQYF
v_gene: TRBV10-1

CDR3aa: CASSFGDTIYF
v_gene: TRBV7-9

CDR3aa: CASSGWLAGVGETQYF
v_gene: TRBV2

CDR3aa: CASSHRDRHFQETQYF
v_gene: TRBV5-6

CDR3aa: CASSLARTGGSYEQYF
v_gene: TRBV7-2

CDR3aa: CASSPNNRATGELFF
v_gene: TRBV9

CDR3aa: CASSPRDRGLTDTQYF
v_gene: TRBV5-6

CDR3aa: CASSLGHAVSYNEQFF
v_gene: TRBV7-3

CDR3aa: CSAIRGNEQYF
v_gene: TRBV20-1

CDR3aa: CAISESLGAEFQPQHF
v_gene: TRBV10-3

CDR3aa: CASSRNRDFTYEQYF
v_gene: TRBV9

CDR3aa: CASSLELQGQYGYTF
v_gene: TRBV7-8

CDR3aa: CASSLSLSPTPYGYTF
v_gene: TRBV27

CDR3aa: CASSSNTEAFF
v_gene: TRBV6-1

CDR3aa: CASSWDSRETQYF
v_gene: TRBV5-1

CDR3aa: CASSFAGTDSYEQYF
v_gene: TRBV5-1

CDR3aa: CASSVSGHPYEQYF
v_gene: TRBV27

CDR3aa: CASSYGRGDTQYF
v_gene: TRBV6-5

CDR3aa: CASSIVKRTLNEQFF
v_gene: TRBV19

CDR3aa: CASSLPWQSTYEQYF
v_gene: TRBV28

CDR3aa: CASSAQDRGLGEQYF
v_gene: TRBV9

CDR3aa: CAWSLGSSYEQYF
v_gene: TRBV30

CDR3aa: CASSSRTGESEQYF
v_gene: TRBV5-4

CDR3aa: CASSQDTGRGLTEAFF
v_gene: TRBV4-3

CDR3aa: CASSKCRGIRYGYTF
v_gene: TRBV21-1

CDR3aa: CASSHPKNNAANYGYTF
v_gene: TRBV23-1

CDR3aa: CASSQGNEQFF
v_gene: TRBV14

CDR3aa: CASSEEADRPYEQYF
v_gene: TRBV7-6

CDR3aa: CASRHRAYGYTF
v_gene: TRBV6-1

CDR3aa: CAWSVAKNIQYF
v_gene: TRBV30

CDR3aa: CASSLGTGYGYTF
v_gene: TRBV11-2

CDR3aa: CASSPQAGGLWQYF
v_gene: TRBV11-2

CDR3aa: CASSLGSGAAYNSPLHF
v_gene: TRBV7-8

CDR3aa: CASSNAGLGTDTQYF
v_gene: TRBV27

CDR3aa: CASSLANAEAFF
v_gene: TRBV5-5

CDR3aa: CASSFGGRSEQYF
v_gene: TRBV27

CDR3aa: CASSSPGVGYTF
v_gene: TRBV27

CDR3aa: CASSLELAGAYEQYF
v_gene: TRBV5-6

CDR3aa: CASSYYLGNEQFF
v_gene: TRBV6-5

CDR3aa: CASSPAVGQNQPQHF
v_gene: TRBV9

CDR3aa: CASSGTAGGTEAFF
v_gene: TRBV2

CDR3aa: CASSPLSASRAGELFF
v_gene: TRBV11-2

CDR3aa: CASSEARLAGASDTQYF
v_gene: TRBV2

CDR3aa: CASSFRGSTEAFF
v_gene: TRBV28

CDR3aa: CASSLEGGGSHQPQHF
v_gene: TRBV11-2

CDR3aa: CASSLGLVNEQFF
v_gene: TRBV27

CDR3aa: CASSWGQRVRLGTDTQYF
v_gene: TRBV5-4

CDR3aa: CASSWGRGTDTQYF
v_gene: TRBV7-9